The entry below describes one T cell receptor beta chain. This sample is drawn from a study of blood T cell repertoires in COVID-19. The wider study: The samples span acute and convalescent COVID-19 from the United States, Italy and Spain. Nucleic acid was either cDNA or gDNA, and it came from T cells, B-cell-depleted T cells, or PBMCs.

This CDR3 comprises 15 residues. The germline V gene has CDR1 MNHEY and CDR2 SVGAGI. The ends were cut back, 6 bases at V and 0 bases at J, with 12 bases in the middle. Within the 2 weeks before study entry, each person in the exposed group met a COVID-19 case. In the study's own analysis: Using reference gene primer amplification, nucleated cell counts were estimated. Repertoires were generated with immunoSEQ multiplex PCR, while TCRdb's copy carries only in-frame clones and drops some. D and trimming come from the DNA, and the V and J calls and clone size come from that table. The sample contains about 210,000 clones, around 84% of which appear only once.

Sample: PBMCs or T cells enriched from blood (not recorded which). The chain combines TRBV6-5 with TRBJ1-5; a possible D gene is TRBD1 (6 bases). The sequence was collected from a woman under 40 who had been exposed to COVID-19. CDR3 in DNA: TGTGCCAGCAGACAGACCAGGGGTAGCAATCAGCCCCAGCATTTT. It specifies CASRQTRGSNQPQHF.